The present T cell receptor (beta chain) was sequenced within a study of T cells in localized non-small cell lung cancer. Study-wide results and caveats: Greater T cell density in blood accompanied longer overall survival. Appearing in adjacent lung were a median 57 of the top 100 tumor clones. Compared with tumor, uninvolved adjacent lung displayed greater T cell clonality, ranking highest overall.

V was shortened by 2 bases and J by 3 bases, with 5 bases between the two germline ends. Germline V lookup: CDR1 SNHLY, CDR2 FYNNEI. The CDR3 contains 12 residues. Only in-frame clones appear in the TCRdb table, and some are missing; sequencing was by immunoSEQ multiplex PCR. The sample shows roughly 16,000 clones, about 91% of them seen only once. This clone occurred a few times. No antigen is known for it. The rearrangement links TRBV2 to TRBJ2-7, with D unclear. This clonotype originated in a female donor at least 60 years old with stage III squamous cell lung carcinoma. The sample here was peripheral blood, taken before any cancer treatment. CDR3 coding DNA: TGTGCCAGCAGTGAAAGCAGCTACGAGCAGTACTTC. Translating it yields CASSESSYEQYF.